This T cell receptor (beta chain) was found in a study of regulatory T cells in long-lasting Graves disease. Stated time point: newly diagnosed GD, antithyroid drugs for less than 3 months. The TCR library was made from RNA that had been extracted from PBMCs in TRIzol. Combining iRepertoire HTBI primers with Arm-PCR of CDR3 regions, the authors built TCR beta libraries. In TCRdb, the multiplex PCR reads were re-called with MiXCR into one record per CDR3 protein. The repertoire includes hundreds of thousands of distinct CDR3 sequences, about 13% of them detected once, and roughly 9.7% sits in the top ten. These data are also associated with another study on T cells in Graves' hyperthyroidism and ophthalmopathy.

This clonotype was sampled from a man aged 25-40 years with Graves disease. The sequences come from peripheral blood mononuclear cells (PBMCs), collected at new diagnosis, from a patient treated with antithyroid drugs.

The CDR3 region has the DNA TGTGCCAGCTCACCAAACGACAGGGGGCCTAATGAAAAACTGTTTTTT. As protein: CASSPNDRGPNEKLFF. V usage is TRBV18 and J usage is TRBJ1-4, with 10 bases that match TRBD1. The V segment lost 2 bases and the J segment 3 bases; nucleotides outside the gene matches: 3. The V gene's germline CDR1 is KGHSH and CDR2 LQKENI. There are 16 residues in the CDR3.